This TCR beta chain comes out of a study of T cell repertoires in cytomegalovirus infection. Study summary: Matching HLA type and CMV infection were both indicated by public TCR beta signatures. Study-level points and caveats: Across the ex vivo response, the dominant clonotypes were HLA-C-restricted CMV-specific TCR beta clonotypes.

Via MiXCR, TCRdb re-called the reads, giving one row per CDR3 protein. The table has some 300,000 distinct CDR3 sequences, approximately 13% seen once. Germline CDR1 reads SGHVS; CDR2 reads FQNEAQ. The CDR3 totals 17 residues. The junction had 10 bases not matched to a gene; V was cut back by 1 base and J by 5 bases. In this sample, this clonotype turned up many times. As yet, its antigen is unknown. The receptor comes from a human donor in good health (CMV status not recorded). Some clones in this sample may be carry-over from other donors' samples. The source material was PBMCs. The chain carries TRBV7-8 and TRBJ2-1; 8 bases line up with TRBD1. CDR3 amino acids: CASSLGPQGVWDNEQFF. CDR3 bases: TGTGCCAGCAGCTTAGGGCCACAGGGGGTGTGGGACAATGAGCAGTTCTTC.